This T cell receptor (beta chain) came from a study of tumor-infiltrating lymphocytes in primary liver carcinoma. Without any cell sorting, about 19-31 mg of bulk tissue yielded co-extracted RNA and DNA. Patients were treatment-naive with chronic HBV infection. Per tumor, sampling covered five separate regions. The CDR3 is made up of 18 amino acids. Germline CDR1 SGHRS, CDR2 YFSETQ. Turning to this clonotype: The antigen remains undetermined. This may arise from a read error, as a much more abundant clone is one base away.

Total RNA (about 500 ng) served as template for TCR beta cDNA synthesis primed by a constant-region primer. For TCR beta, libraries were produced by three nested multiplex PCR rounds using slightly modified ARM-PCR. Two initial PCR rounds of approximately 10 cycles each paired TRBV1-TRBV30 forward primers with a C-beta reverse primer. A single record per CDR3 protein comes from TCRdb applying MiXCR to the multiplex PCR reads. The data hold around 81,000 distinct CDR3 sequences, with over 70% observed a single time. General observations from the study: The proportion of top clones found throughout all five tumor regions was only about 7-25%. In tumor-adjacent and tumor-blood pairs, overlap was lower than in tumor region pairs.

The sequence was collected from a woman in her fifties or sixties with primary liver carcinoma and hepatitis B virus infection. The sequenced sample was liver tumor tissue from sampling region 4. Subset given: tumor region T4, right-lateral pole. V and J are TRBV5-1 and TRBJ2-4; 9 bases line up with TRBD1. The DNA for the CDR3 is TGCGTCAGCAGCTTGGCCCCTACACAGGGGGCTGGCAAAAACATTCAGTACTTC. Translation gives CVSSLAPTQGAGKNIQYF.